The next 3 T cell receptor beta chains were all read from a single sample in a study of T-cell reconstitution after alpha-beta-depleted transplantation in children. Unique molecular identifiers were incorporated when the TCRbeta library was constructed. TCRdb reanalysed the PCR reads using MiXCR and keeps one entry per CDR3 protein. This table holds fewer than 120,000 distinct CDR3 sequences, about 9.4% found once. Sequencing used PBMCs from the stem cell graft donor, obtained from the stem cell graft. The receptors here all came from a human donor who donated a stem cell graft to a child with acute lymphoblastic leukemia.

Ten or more counts support this clonotype. V and J are TRBV7-9 and TRBJ1-1, with D possibly matching TRBD1 (5 bases). The germline V gene encodes CDR1 SEHNR and CDR2 FQNEAQ (reference sequence). V dropped 3 bases and J dropped 7 bases, with 12 bases sitting between them. CDR3 length equals 13 residues. The CDR3 DNA reads TGTGCCAGCAGCTTGAGTTCCGGGGGTGAAGCTTTCTTT. It yields the protein CASSLSSGGEAFF.

At least ten counts were recorded for this clonotype. The CDR3 DNA sequence: TGTGCCAGCGGGTCCCCGTCGAAGAGACAGGTACCTGAAGCTTTCTTT. It is translated as CASGSPSKRQVPEAFF. V is TRBV4-2 and J is TRBJ1-1; possibly TRBD1 for D (6 bases). Between the trimmed V and J ends, which lost 8 bases and 6 bases, there was a span of 25 bases. This CDR3 is built from 16 residues. Per germline, CDR1 LGHNA and CDR2 YNFKEQ.

This clonotype came up many times. This chain connects TRBV6-2 or TRBV6-3 to TRBJ2-7; 10 bases are shared with TRBD2. This CDR3 region has 13 residues. V dropped 10 bases and J dropped 2; count of bases not matched to a gene: 5. Per the germline V gene, CDR1 is MNHEY and CDR2 is SVGEGT. Here the CDR3 reads CATTSGVTYEQYF. DNA for the CDR3: TGTGCCACCACTAGCGGGGTTACCTACGAGCAGTACTTC.